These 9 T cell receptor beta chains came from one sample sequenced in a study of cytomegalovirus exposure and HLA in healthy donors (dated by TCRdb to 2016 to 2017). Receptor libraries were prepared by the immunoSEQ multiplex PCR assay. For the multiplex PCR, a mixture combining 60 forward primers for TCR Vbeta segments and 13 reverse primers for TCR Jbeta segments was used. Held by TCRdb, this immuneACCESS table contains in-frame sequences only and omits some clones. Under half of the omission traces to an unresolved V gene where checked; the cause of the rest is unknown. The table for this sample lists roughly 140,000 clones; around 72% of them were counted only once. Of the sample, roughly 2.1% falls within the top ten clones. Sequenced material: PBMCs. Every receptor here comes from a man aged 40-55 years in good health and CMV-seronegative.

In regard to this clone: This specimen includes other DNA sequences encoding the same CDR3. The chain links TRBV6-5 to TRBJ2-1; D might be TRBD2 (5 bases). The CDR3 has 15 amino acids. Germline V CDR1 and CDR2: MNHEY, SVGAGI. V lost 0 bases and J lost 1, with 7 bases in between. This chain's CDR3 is CASSYSGSSYNEQFF. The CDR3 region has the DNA TGTGCCAGCAGTTACTCTGGGAGTTCCTACAATGAGCAGTTCTTC.

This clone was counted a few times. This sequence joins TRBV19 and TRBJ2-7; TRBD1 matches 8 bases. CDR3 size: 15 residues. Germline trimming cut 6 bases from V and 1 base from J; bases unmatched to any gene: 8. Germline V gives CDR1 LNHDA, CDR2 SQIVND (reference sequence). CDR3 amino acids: CASSNRQGISYEQYF. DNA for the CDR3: TGTGCCAGTAGCAATCGACAGGGGATTTCCTACGAGCAGTACTTC.

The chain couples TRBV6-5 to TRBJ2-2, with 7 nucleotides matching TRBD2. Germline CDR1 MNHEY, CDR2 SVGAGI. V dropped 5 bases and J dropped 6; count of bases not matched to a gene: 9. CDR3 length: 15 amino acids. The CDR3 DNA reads TGTGCCAGCAGTCAAAGGACTAGGAGTCCCGGGGAGCTGTTTTTT. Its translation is CASSQRTRSPGELFF.

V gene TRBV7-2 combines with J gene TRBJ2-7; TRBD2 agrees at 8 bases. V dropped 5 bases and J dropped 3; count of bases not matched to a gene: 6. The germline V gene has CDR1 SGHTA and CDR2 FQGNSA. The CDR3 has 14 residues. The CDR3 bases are TGTGCCAGCAGCCTCCCCCGGGGGGGCTACGAGCAGTACTTC. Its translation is CASSLPRGGYEQYF.

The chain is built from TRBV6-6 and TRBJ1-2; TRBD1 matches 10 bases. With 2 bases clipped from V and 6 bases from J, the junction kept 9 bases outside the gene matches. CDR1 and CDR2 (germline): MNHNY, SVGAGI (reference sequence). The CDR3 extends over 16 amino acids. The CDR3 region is CASSYAGTGDWNGYTF. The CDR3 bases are TGTGCCAGCAGTTACGCCGGGACAGGGGATTGGAATGGCTACACCTTC.

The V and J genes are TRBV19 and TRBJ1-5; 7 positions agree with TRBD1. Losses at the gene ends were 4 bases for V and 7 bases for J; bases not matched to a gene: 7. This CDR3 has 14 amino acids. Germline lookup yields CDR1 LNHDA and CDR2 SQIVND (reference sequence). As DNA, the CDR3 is TGTGCCAGTAGTACCGAGACAGGGCGGCAGCCCCAGCATTTT. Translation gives CASSTETGRQPQHF.

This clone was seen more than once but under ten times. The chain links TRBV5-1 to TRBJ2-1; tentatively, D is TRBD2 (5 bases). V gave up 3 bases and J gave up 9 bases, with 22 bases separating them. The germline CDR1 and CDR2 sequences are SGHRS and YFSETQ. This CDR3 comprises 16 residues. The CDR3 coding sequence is TGCGCCAGCAGCTGGGAACTATCCCCGGGATCGGGTGAGCAGTTCTTC. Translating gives CASSWELSPGSGEQFF.

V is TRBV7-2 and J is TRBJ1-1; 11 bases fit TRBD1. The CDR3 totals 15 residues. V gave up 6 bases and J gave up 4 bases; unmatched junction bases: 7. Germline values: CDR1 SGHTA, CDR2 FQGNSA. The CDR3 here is CASSQGQGAGTEAFF. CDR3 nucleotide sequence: TGTGCCAGCAGTCAAGGACAGGGGGCGGGCACTGAAGCTTTCTTT.

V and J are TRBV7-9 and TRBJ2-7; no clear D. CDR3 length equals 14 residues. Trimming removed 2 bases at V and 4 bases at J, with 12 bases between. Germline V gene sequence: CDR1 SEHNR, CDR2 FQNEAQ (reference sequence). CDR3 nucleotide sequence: TGTGCCAGCAGCTTAAGTTTGTCCGCGTACGAGCAGTACTTC. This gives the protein CASSLSLSAYEQYF.